Presented here are 15 T cell receptor beta chains from one specimen sequenced in a study of patients and donors after allogeneic stem cell transplantation. TCRdb itself ran the RT-PCR reads through MiXCR, one entry per CDR3 protein. Of 920,000 or so distinct CDR3 sequences listed, over 15% are singletons. The sequencing sample was made of blood, either unsorted or a sorted T cell fraction (not recorded which). The receptors derive from a human donor who was either an allogeneic HSCT recipient or a stem cell or donor lymphocyte infusion donor (not recorded which). It is not recorded whose cells these are; they may come from a transplant donor.

This clonotype was seen a few times. In DNA form, the CDR3 reads TGTGCCATCAGAACCATTGACACTGAAGCTTTCTTT. This sequence encodes CAIRTIDTEAFF. The genes are TRBV10-3 and TRBJ1-1; D gene uncertain. CDR1 is ENHRY, CDR2 SYGVKD, per germline. The CDR3 is 12 residues long. Deletions cut 6 bases from V and 3 bases from J, with 8 bases between.

CDR3 sequence reads: CSATGGRAGNEQFF. In DNA form, the CDR3 reads TGCAGCGCTACCGGCGGGAGGGCGGGGAATGAGCAGTTCTTC. The chain carries TRBV29-1 and TRBJ2-1, with TRBD2 matching over 9 bases. J was trimmed by 7 bases and V by 7 bases; bases with no gene match: 11. The length of the CDR3 is 14 residues. Germline-derived CDR1 and CDR2 are SQVTM and ANQGSEA.

This clonotype has just a few counts. This rearrangement joins TRBV25-1 to TRBJ2-5; D is perhaps TRBD1 (6 bases). The V end was cut by 3 bases, the J end by 0 bases, with 20 bases between. The CDR3 consists of 18 residues. CDR1 and CDR2 (germline): MGHDK, SYGVNS. CDR3 sequence (DNA): TGTGCCAGCAGTGACCCTAACCCGACCGGGACAAACCAAGAGACCCAGTACTTC. Its protein is CASSDPNPTGTNQETQYF.

The table lists this clonotype with many counts. The chain links TRBV5-1 to TRBJ2-1; 11 bases align to TRBD2. The CDR3 contains 16 residues. Trimming removed 7 bases from V and 7 bases from J; junction bases left unmatched: 13. From germline, CDR1 is SGHRS and CDR2 YFSETQ. The CDR3 nucleotides read TGCGCCAGCTCCCCTTCTAGCGGGGGGCCCTGGAATGAGCAGTTCTTC. Translation gives CASSPSSGGPWNEQFF. The full variable domain, its missing parts supplied by reference TRBV5-1 and TRBJ2-1, is KAGVTQTPRYLIKTRGQQVTLSCSPISGHRSVSWYQQTPGQGLQFLFEYFSETQRNKGNFPGRFSGRQFSNSRSEMNVSTLELGDSALYLCASSPSSGGPWNEQFFGPGTRLTVL.

The J gene is TRBJ2-7, the V gene TRBV3-1; TRBD2 agrees at 11 bases. The CDR3 consists of 15 residues. Germline loops: CDR1 LGHDT, CDR2 YNNKEL (reference sequence). V lost 2 bases, J lost 3 bases, and 3 bases stayed unmatched. The CDR3 nucleotides read TGTGCCAGCAGCCAACCTAGCGGGGGGAACTACGAGCAGTACTTC. Translated: CASSQPSGGNYEQYF.

This clonotype was recorded many times. J is TRBJ1-2 and V is TRBV7-3; D is uncertain. With 5 bases removed from V and 3 bases from J, the gap between germline ends came to 13 bases. The CDR3 runs to 14 residues. Germline assignment: CDR1 SGHTA and CDR2 FQGTGA. The CDR3 sequence is CASSPGARDYGYTF. The CDR3 DNA sequence: TGTGCCAGCAGCCCCGGAGCCCGGGACTATGGCTACACCTTC.

The chain links TRBV5-6 to TRBJ1-1; maybe TRBD1 (6 bases). V lost 7 bases and J 1 base, leaving 17 bases between the germline ends. Germline V gives CDR1 SGHDT, CDR2 YYEEEE. The CDR3 is 15 residues long. CDR3 amino acids: CASAGRGERNTEAFF. The CDR3 DNA reads TGTGCCAGCGCGGGAAGGGGGGAGAGGAACACTGAAGCTTTCTTT.

The chain combines TRBV7-2 with TRBJ1-2; D possibly corresponds to TRBD1 (6 bases). Germline CDR1 reads SGHTA; CDR2 reads FQGNSA. Trimming left V 6 bases short and J 7 bases short, with 18 bases between. The length of the CDR3 is 14 residues. The CDR3 region is CASSHIQGLGGYTF. DNA of the CDR3: TGTGCCAGCAGTCACATACAGGGTTTGGGTGGCTACACCTTC.

The count of this clonotype is one. The chain is built from TRBV20-1 and TRBJ2-7; 8 bases align to TRBD1. CDR3 length: 13 residues. V lost 5 bases to trimming and J lost 3 bases; unmatched junction nucleotides: 6. Germline V gene lookup returns CDR1 DFQATT and CDR2 SNEGSKA (reference sequence). The CDR3 DNA follows: TGCAGTGCTGGAAAGACAGGGGTCTACGAGCAGTACTTC. Translation: CSAGKTGVYEQYF.

This clonotype came up a few times. V is TRBV4-3 and J is TRBJ2-5, with D possibly TRBD1 on 5 matching bases. V was shortened by 2 bases and J by 4 bases, with 11 bases between the two germline ends. The germline V gene has CDR1 LGHNA and CDR2 YSLEER. The CDR3 has 14 amino acids. The CDR3 region has the DNA TGCGCCAGCAGCCAACAGGGAATAGGAGAGACCCAGTACTTC. Translated, it gives CASSQQGIGETQYF.

Only a few counts were recorded for this clonotype. The CDR3 protein is CASSDHRGGGNQPQHF. The CDR3 region has the DNA TGTGCCAGCAGTGACCACAGGGGCGGGGGCAATCAGCCCCAGCATTTT. The chain recombines TRBV2 with TRBJ1-5; 7 bases agree with TRBD1. Germline trimming cut 3 bases from V and 2 bases from J; bases unmatched to any gene: 7. The CDR3 sequence is 16 residues long. Germline V gives CDR1 SNHLY, CDR2 FYNNEI.

This clonotype appeared a few times. In DNA form, the CDR3 reads TGTGCCAGTCAAGGTCAAAACACCGGGGAGCTGTTTTTT. Residues: CASQGQNTGELFF. The genes are TRBV28 and TRBJ2-2, with unresolved D. The CDR3 is 13 amino acids. V was shortened by 9 bases and J by 2 bases, with 10 bases between the two germline ends. Germline V gene data show CDR1 as MDHEN and CDR2 as SYDVKM.

This clonotype came up a few times. The chain employs TRBV10-3 and TRBJ2-7; TRBD2 agrees at 10 bases. CDR3 length equals 16 residues. Germline assignment: CDR1 ENHRY and CDR2 SYGVKD. V was pared by 4 bases and J by 7 bases, with 13 bases of the junction left unmatched. The CDR3 nucleotides are TGTGCCATCAGTGGAAGTGGGGCTAGCGGGAGTGGAGAGCAGTACTTC. Translation gives CAISGSGASGSGEQYF.

V gene TRBV3-1 combines with J gene TRBJ2-3; D not resolved. Trimming removed 5 bases from V and 0 bases from J, with 12 bases in between. In germline, CDR1 is LGHDT, CDR2 YNNKEL (reference sequence). The CDR3 consists of 15 residues. The CDR3 protein is CASSARGSSTDTQYF. In nucleotides, the CDR3 is TGTGCCAGCAGCGCCAGAGGTTCTAGCACAGATACGCAGTATTTT.

The rearrangement uses TRBV20-1 and TRBJ2-1, with TRBD2 identical over 8 bases. The V and J ends lost 4 bases and 2 bases, in that order; junction bases with no gene match: 10. CDR1 and CDR2 from the germline V gene are DFQATT and SNEGSKA (reference sequence). The CDR3 has 16 amino acids. CDR3 bases: TGCAGTGCTAAGCCCGGGACTAGTAGGGCCTACAATGAGCAGTTCTTC. Its translation: CSAKPGTSRAYNEQFF.